This T cell receptor (beta chain) was found in a study of shared clonotypes between healthy human individuals. Trimming removed 0 bases at V and 4 bases at J, with 9 bases between. The CDR3 spans 14 residues. CDR1 and CDR2 from the germline V gene are SGHNT and YYREEE (reference sequence). Sequenced by immunoSEQ multiplex PCR; TCRdb stores in-frame clones only, minus some. This table has about 990,000 clones, approximately 78% appearing once. This clone has more than one count but fewer than ten. Sequencing input: memory CD4+ T cells from PBMCs. Subset indicated: CD45RA-negative fraction. The receptor was derived from a man aged 18 to 30 in good health. Some clones in this sample may be carry-over from other donors' samples. The chain carries TRBV5-4 and TRBJ2-3; D gene uncertain. The CDR3 DNA sequence: TGTGCCAGCAGCTTGGATGTTAGTTCAGATACGCAGTATTTT. Residues: CASSLDVSSDTQYF.